This T cell receptor (beta chain) stems from a study of control samples from healthy donors and cancer patients (TCRdb year 2020). Germline trimming amounts to 2 bases on V and 14 bases on J, with 7 as the count of junction bases outside the gene matches. Per the germline V gene (reference sequence), MNHEY is the CDR1 and SMNVEV is the CDR2. Including cysteine and phenylalanine, the CDR3 has 13 amino acids. Of the read, only the CDR3 DNA is kept; its 39 bases are in frame from base 1. The receptor library was made with the immunoSEQ multiplex PCR assay. TCRdb mirrors the immuneACCESS table, restricted to in-frame sequences. Some clones are absent from its copies; in checked studies, under half trace to an unresolved V gene, and the reason for the others is unknown. Present in this sample are about 160,000 clones, about 90% of which were seen just once. 9.5% to 15% of the sample comes from the top ten.

About this clone: The antigen it binds to is not known. No quality values exist for individual bases; no much larger clone is one base distant.

The receptor's source is a young man in good health. Sequencing input: blood. Here the chain combines TRBV27 and TRBJ2-1; 9 junctional bases match TRBD1. The DNA is as follows: TGTGCCAGCAGTTTAGGTACAGGGGGCGGGAAGTTCTTC. Its protein reads: CASSLGTGGGKFF.